These 19 T cell receptor beta chains were sequenced from one sample in a study of shared clonotypes between healthy human individuals. Libraries were prepared by immunoSEQ multiplex PCR; TCRdb keeps only in-frame clonotypes and omits some of them. This table has roughly 2.6 million clones, about 92% appearing once. The material sequenced was naive CD4+ T cells sorted from blood. The subset: CD45RA+ positively selected. The origin of the receptors is a man younger than 35 in good health.

This rearrangement joins TRBV4-1 to TRBJ1-4, with D tentatively TRBD1 (6 bases). Germline V gives CDR1 MGHRA, CDR2 YSYEKL. Trimming shortened V by 4 bases and J by 7 bases, and 22 bases separated the two germline ends. This CDR3 contains 17 residues. The CDR3 protein is CASSPNGNLGGGEKLFF. For the CDR3, the DNA is TGCGCCAGCAGCCCCAATGGGAACCTCGGGGGCGGTGAAAAACTGTTTTTT.

The chain couples TRBV10-3 to TRBJ2-1; D possibly corresponds to TRBD1 (6 bases). The V gene lost 7 bases and the J gene lost 5 bases, with 15 bases spanning the gap. Per the germline V gene, CDR1 is ENHRY and CDR2 is SYGVKD. The CDR3 is 14 amino acids. The DNA for the CDR3 is TGTGCCATCATGCCAGGGGTGAGCGACAATGAGCAGTTCTTC. Protein sequence: CAIMPGVSDNEQFF.

The CDR3 DNA reads as TGTGCCAGCAGTTTAGGTGGGTCCACCGGGGAGCTGTTTTTT. Its protein is CASSLGGSTGELFF. The chain has TRBV27 and TRBJ2-2; no clear D gene. Germline CDR1 MNHEY, CDR2 SMNVEV (reference sequence). The V gene lost 2 bases and the J gene lost 4 bases, with 8 bases spanning the gap. The CDR3 loop spans 14 amino acids.

This clone was counted once. This same CDR3 is encoded by further DNA sequences in the sample. V gene TRBV5-1 combines with J gene TRBJ1-3; D gene ambiguous. CDR1 SGHRS and CDR2 YFSETQ come from the germline V gene. CDR3 size: 16 residues. Trimming stripped 0 bases from V and 0 bases from J, with 10 bases between. The CDR3 loop reads CASSLGASGSGNTIYF. DNA for the CDR3: TGCGCCAGCAGCTTGGGGGCCAGCGGCTCTGGAAACACCATATATTTT.

The V call is TRBV19, the J call TRBJ2-7, with D tentatively TRBD1 or TRBD2 (5 bases each). With 5 bases removed from V and 3 bases from J, the gap between germline ends came to 11 bases. This CDR3 has 13 residues. CDR1 is LNHDA, CDR2 SQIVND, per germline (reference sequence). This CDR3 reads CASSRGNDYEQYF. CDR3 in DNA: TGTGCCAGTAGTCGGGGCAACGACTACGAGCAGTACTTC.

Comments on this clone: Other nucleotide sequences from this sample produce the same CDR3. The chain joins TRBV15 to TRBJ2-7, with a possible D match to TRBD1 (5 bases). This CDR3 is built from 14 residues. V lost 0 bases, J lost 4 bases, and 10 bases lay in between. The V gene's germline CDR1 is LNHNV and CDR2 YYDKDF (reference sequence). The CDR3 is CATSRDKGQYEQYF. The CDR3 coding sequence is TGTGCCACCAGCAGAGATAAGGGGCAGTACGAGCAGTACTTC.

This clone was counted a single time. The chain combines TRBV28 with TRBJ2-1, with 7 bases lining up with TRBD2. Per germline, CDR1 MDHEN and CDR2 SYDVKM. Trimming removed 6 bases from V and 7 bases from J; junction bases left unmatched: 6. The length of the CDR3 is 13 residues. In DNA form, the CDR3 reads TGTGCCAGCAGCCCGACTAGCCCTAATGAGCAGTTCTTC. Translation gives CASSPTSPNEQFF.

The chain carries TRBV5-1 and TRBJ2-7, with unresolved D. V lost 2 bases and J lost 0, with 9 bases in between. Germline CDR1 is SGHRS and CDR2 is YFSETQ. CDR3 size: 14 residues. In DNA form, the CDR3 reads TGCGCCAGCAGCTTTGACTCATACTCCTACGAGCAGTACTTC. This codes for CASSFDSYSYEQYF.

The chain combines TRBV18 with TRBJ2-1; D perhaps matches TRBD2 (5 bases). CDR3 length: 20 amino acids. With 3 bases removed from V and 0 bases from J, the gap between germline ends came to 24 bases. CDR1 KGHSH and CDR2 LQKENI come from the germline V gene. This chain's CDR3 is CASSPVEGSMVLSSYNEQFF. The CDR3 DNA follows: TGTGCCAGCTCACCGGTTGAGGGAAGCATGGTCCTAAGCTCCTACAATGAGCAGTTCTTC.

This clone was recorded only once. The J gene is TRBJ1-4, the V gene TRBV6-5; 7 bases align to TRBD1. Germline-derived CDR1 and CDR2 are MNHEY and SVGAGI. The trim removed 6 bases at V and 5 bases at J, leaving 6 bases unmatched. The CDR3 runs to 14 residues. CDR3 coding DNA: TGTGCCAGCAGCCTAGACAGGGTAAATGAAAAACTGTTTTTT. As protein: CASSLDRVNEKLFF.

The rearrangement links TRBV9 to TRBJ2-2, with D possibly TRBD1 on 7 matching bases. The CDR3 is made up of 15 amino acids. Germline CDR1 is SGDLS and CDR2 is YYNGEE. V dropped 1 base and J dropped 9 bases, with 16 bases sitting between them. The CDR3 region has the DNA TGTGCCAGCAGCGTATATCAGGGGGGAACCAGGGAGCTGTTTTTT. Translation: CASSVYQGGTRELFF.

The chain has TRBV5-6 and TRBJ1-5; D gene uncertain. The CDR3 loop spans 13 amino acids. The ends were cut back, 4 bases at V and 5 bases at J, with 10 bases in the middle. The germline V gene has CDR1 SGHDT and CDR2 YYEEEE. The CDR3 protein is CASSKGPDQPQHF. In nucleotides, the CDR3 is TGTGCCAGCAGCAAAGGGCCCGATCAGCCCCAGCATTTT.

The CDR3, as DNA: TGTGCCAGCAGCCGGGACAGCACCTACGAGCAGTACTTC. Protein sequence: CASSRDSTYEQYF. The V and J genes are TRBV7-3 and TRBJ2-7; 7 nucleotides line up with TRBD1. The CDR3 is made up of 13 amino acids. CDR1 and CDR2 from the germline V gene are SGHTA and FQGTGA. V dropped 5 bases and J dropped 2; count of bases not matched to a gene: 3.

The rearrangement uses TRBV5-6 and TRBJ1-4, with TRBD1 identical over 9 bases. The CDR3 is 16 amino acids. Trimming removed 2 bases from V and 6 bases from J; junction bases left unmatched: 8. Per germline, CDR1 SGHDT and CDR2 YYEEEE. The CDR3 here is CASSFPGQGHHEKLFF. The CDR3 nucleotides are TGTGCCAGCAGCTTTCCGGGACAGGGACACCATGAAAAACTGTTTTTT.

This chain links TRBV7-2 with TRBJ2-1, with 10 bases identical to TRBD2. The CDR3 extends over 15 amino acids. With 5 bases clipped from V and 4 bases from J, the junction kept 5 bases outside the gene matches. Germline values: CDR1 SGHTA, CDR2 FQGNSA. The CDR3 DNA reads TGTGCCAGCAGCACCGGACTAGCGGATTACAATGAGCAGTTCTTC. Its protein is CASSTGLADYNEQFF. Looking up the rest from reference TRBV7-2 and TRBJ2-1 gives the full variable domain: GAGVSQSPSNKVTEKGKDVELRCDPISGHTALYWYRQSLGQGLEFLIYFQGNSAPDKSGLPSDRFSAERTGGSVSTLTIQRTQQEDSAVYLCASSTGLADYNEQFFGPGTRLTVL.

The genes are TRBV5-6 and TRBJ2-7; no definite D call. This CDR3 is 18 amino acids long. V lost 0 bases and J 3 bases, leaving 22 bases between the germline ends. Germline loops: CDR1 SGHDT, CDR2 YYEEEE. CDR3 coding DNA: TGTGCCAGCAGCTTGGGTTCGCGATATTTTCTAGGTTACTACGAGCAGTACTTC. This codes for CASSLGSRYFLGYYEQYF.

The chain is built from TRBV30 and TRBJ1-6; the D gene is possibly TRBD1 (5 bases). The germline V gene encodes CDR1 GTSNPN and CDR2 SVGIG (reference sequence). This CDR3 has 16 residues. V was trimmed by 0 bases and J by 4 bases, leaving 13 bases between them. CDR3 residues: CAWSVLTRGYNSPLHF. The DNA for the CDR3 is TGTGCCTGGAGTGTACTTACAAGGGGTTATAATTCACCCCTCCACTTT.

The chain is built from TRBV27 and TRBJ1-2; TRBD1 agrees at 10 bases. Germline values: CDR1 MNHEY, CDR2 SMNVEV (reference sequence). V lost 2 bases and J lost 3; bases outside the gene matches: 12. The CDR3 is 18 amino acids. CDR3 coding DNA: TGTGCCAGCAGTTTAGTTGTCCCGGGACAGGGGATCGACTATGGCTACACCTTC. It is translated as CASSLVVPGQGIDYGYTF.

The chain has TRBV7-2 and TRBJ1-5; 7 bases match TRBD1. The CDR3 length is 15 residues. The V segment lost 5 bases and the J segment 7 bases; nucleotides outside the gene matches: 11. Germline V CDR1 and CDR2: SGHTA, FQGNSA. The CDR3 loop reads CASSTRTGSLQPQHF. The CDR3 DNA reads TGTGCCAGCAGCACCCGGACAGGATCTTTACAGCCCCAGCATTTT.